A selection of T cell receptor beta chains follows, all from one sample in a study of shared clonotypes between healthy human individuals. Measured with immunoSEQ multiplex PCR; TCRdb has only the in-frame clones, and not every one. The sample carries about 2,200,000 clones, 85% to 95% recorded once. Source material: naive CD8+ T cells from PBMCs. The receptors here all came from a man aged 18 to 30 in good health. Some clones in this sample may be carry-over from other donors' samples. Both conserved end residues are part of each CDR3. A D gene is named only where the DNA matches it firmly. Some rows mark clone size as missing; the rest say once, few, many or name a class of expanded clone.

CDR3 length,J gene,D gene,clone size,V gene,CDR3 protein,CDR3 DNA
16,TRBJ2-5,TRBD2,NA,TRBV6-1,CASSEAGWLAGETQYF,TGTGCCAGCAGTGAAGCGGGATGGCTAGCGGGAGAGACCCAGTACTTC
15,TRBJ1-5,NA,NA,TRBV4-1,CASSQLKLGNQPQHF,TGCGCCAGCAGCCAACTCAAATTGGGGAATCAGCCCCAGCATTTT
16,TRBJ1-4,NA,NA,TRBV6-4,CASSESLTVGCEKLFF,TGTGCCAGCAGTGAAAGTCTGACTGTGGGTTGTGAAAAACTGTTTTTT
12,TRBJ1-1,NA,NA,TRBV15,CATSRDRWGAFF,TGTGCCACCAGCAGAGATCGGTGGGGGGCTTTCTTT
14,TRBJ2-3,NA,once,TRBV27,CASSSVGSTDTQYF,TGTGCCAGCAGTTCAGTAGGAAGCACAGATACGCAGTATTTT
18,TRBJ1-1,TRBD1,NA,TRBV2,CASSISPEGQGGNTEAFF,TGTGCCAGCAGTATATCACCGGAGGGACAGGGGGGGAACACTGAAGCTTTCTTT
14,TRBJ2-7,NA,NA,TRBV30,CAWTLLGLRDEQYF,TGTGCCTGGACCTTACTGGGACTTAGGGACGAGCAGTACTTC
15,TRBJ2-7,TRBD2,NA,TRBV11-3,CASSAGTSGKYEQYF,TGTGCCAGCAGCGCGGGGACTAGCGGGAAATACGAGCAGTACTTC
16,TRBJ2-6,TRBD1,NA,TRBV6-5,CASSYSTGNGANVLTF,TGTGCCAGCAGTTACTCGACAGGGAATGGGGCCAACGTCCTGACTTTC
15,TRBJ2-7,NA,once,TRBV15,CATSPGASGTYEQYF,TGTGCCACCAGCCCAGGGGCTAGCGGAACCTACGAGCAGTACTTC
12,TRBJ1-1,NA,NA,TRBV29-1,CSVLEGRTEAFF,TGCAGCGTTCTGGAGGGGCGCACTGAAGCTTTCTTT
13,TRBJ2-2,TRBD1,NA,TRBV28,CASTIQGSGELFF,TGTGCCAGCACCATACAGGGGTCCGGGGAGCTGTTTTTT
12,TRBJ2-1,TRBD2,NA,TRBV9,CASAWGGNEQFF,TGTGCCAGCGCCTGGGGGGGCAATGAGCAGTTCTTC
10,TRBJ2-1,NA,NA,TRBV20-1,CSARMTKQFF,TGCAGTGCTAGAATGACTAAGCAGTTCTTC
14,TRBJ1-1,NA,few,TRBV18,CASSPPVVGTEAFF,TGTGCCAGCTCACCACCGGTGGTTGGCACTGAAGCTTTCTTT
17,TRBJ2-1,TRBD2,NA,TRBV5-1,CASSYGTSGRSHNEQFF,TGCGCCAGCAGCTACGGGACTAGCGGGAGATCCCACAATGAGCAGTTCTTC
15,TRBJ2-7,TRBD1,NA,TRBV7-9,CASSLGQGSSYEQYF,TGTGCCAGCAGCTTGGGACAGGGTAGCTCCTACGAGCAGTACTTC
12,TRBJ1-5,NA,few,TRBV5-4,CASSLGSEPQHF,TGTGCCAGCAGCTTGGGTTCCGAGCCCCAGCATTTT
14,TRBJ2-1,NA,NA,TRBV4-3,CASSQTQGGNEQFF,TGCGCCAGCAGCCAAACCCAGGGTGGTAATGAGCAGTTCTTC
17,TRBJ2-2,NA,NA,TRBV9,CASSVARQGGNTGELFF,TGTGCCAGCAGCGTAGCTCGCCAGGGGGGGAACACCGGGGAGCTGTTTTTT
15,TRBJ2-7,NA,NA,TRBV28,CASSFVKGGSYEQYF,TGTGCCAGCAGTTTCGTTAAAGGGGGATCCTACGAGCAGTACTTC
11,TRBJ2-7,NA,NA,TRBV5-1,CASSLEREQYF,TGCGCCAGCAGCCTCGAGCGCGAGCAGTACTTC
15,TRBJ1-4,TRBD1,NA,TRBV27,CASSRQGRPNEKLFF,TGTGCCAGCAGTAGACAGGGCCGTCCTAATGAAAAACTGTTTTTT
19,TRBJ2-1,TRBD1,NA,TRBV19,CASSPLSTGTGEVYNEQFF,TGTGCCAGTAGTCCCCTCTCCACCGGGACAGGGGAAGTTTACAATGAGCAGTTCTTC
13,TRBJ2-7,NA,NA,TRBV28,CASRYLNSYEQYF,TGTGCCAGCAGATACTTGAACTCCTACGAGCAGTACTTC
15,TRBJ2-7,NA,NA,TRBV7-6,CASSSSRGPGYEQYF,TGTGCCAGCAGCTCCTCTCGAGGGCCTGGCTACGAGCAGTACTTC
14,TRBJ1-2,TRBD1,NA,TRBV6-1,CASTRQGTGDGYTF,TGTGCCAGCACCCGACAGGGAACGGGGGATGGCTACACCTTC
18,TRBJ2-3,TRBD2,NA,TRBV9,CASSGRLAGATGEDTQYF,TGTGCCAGCAGCGGCCGACTAGCGGGAGCCACCGGGGAAGATACGCAGTATTTT
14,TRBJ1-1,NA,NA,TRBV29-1,CSVEFMGNVGEAFF,TGCAGCGTTGAATTTATGGGGAACGTCGGTGAAGCTTTCTTT
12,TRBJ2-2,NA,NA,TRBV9,CASSGLTGELFF,TGTGCCAGCAGCGGTTTGACCGGGGAGCTGTTTTTT
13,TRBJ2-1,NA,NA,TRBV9,CASSVDGGNEQFF,TGTGCCAGCAGCGTAGACGGAGGCAATGAGCAGTTCTTC